One sample yielded the 22 T cell receptor beta chains listed below, sequenced in a study of T cell responses to AZD1222 COVID-19 vaccine. Clones were read by immunoSEQ multiplex PCR, and TCRdb kept only the in-frame ones, dropping some. The repertoire holds 100,000 to 150,000 clones, with just over 90% as singletons. The source material was peripheral blood, sampled 28 days after the second AZD1222 dose. All receptors derive from an adult who received the AZD1222 COVID-19 vaccine.

This chain uses TRBV25-1 with TRBJ2-1; 9 bases align to TRBD1. The CDR3 spans 13 residues. CDR1 and CDR2 (germline): MGHDK, SYGVNS. V shed 1 base, J shed 12 bases, and the junction held 4 bases outside the gene matches. The DNA of the CDR3 is TGTGCCAGCAGTGAATTCGGACAGGGGACGCAGTTCTTC. Its protein product is CASSEFGQGTQFF. Full variable domain (outside the CDR3, taken from reference TRBV25-1 and TRBJ2-1): EADIYQTPRYLVIGTGKKITLECSQTMGHDKMYWYQQDPGMELHLIHYSYGVNSTEKGDLSSESTVSRIRTEHFPLTLESARPSHTSQYLCASSEFGQGTQFFGPGTRLTVL.

V gene TRBV28 combines with J gene TRBJ1-5; no firm D call. The CDR3 sequence is 13 residues long. The germline CDR1 and CDR2 sequences are MDHEN and SYDVKM. Trimming stripped 1 base from V and 6 bases from J, with 7 bases between. The CDR3 DNA reads TGTGCCAGCAGTTTATCGGTCCCTCAGCCCCAGCATTTT. It yields the protein CASSLSVPQPQHF.

The chain has TRBV5-1 and TRBJ2-7; D tentatively fits TRBD1 or TRBD2 (6 bases each). CDR3 length equals 15 residues. The germline V gene encodes CDR1 SGHRS and CDR2 YFSETQ. The V and J ends lost 2 bases and 3 bases respectively, with 15 bases between them. The CDR3 protein is CASSLKIGGLYEQYF. CDR3 DNA sequence: TGCGCCAGCAGCTTAAAGATAGGGGGGCTCTACGAGCAGTACTTC.

The rearrangement joins TRBV3-1 (or the pseudogene TRBV3-2) to TRBJ2-1; 10 bases match TRBD2. With V trimmed by 4 bases and J by 10 bases, 10 bases remained unmatched. The CDR3 loop spans 15 amino acids. Germline lookup yields CDR1 LGHDT and CDR2 YNNKEL (reference sequence). CDR3 nucleotides: TGTGCCAGCAGCCTCGCGGGGGTTAGCGGGAGGGAGCAGTTCTTC. Its translation: CASSLAGVSGREQFF.

The rearrangement uses TRBV4-2 and TRBJ1-2, with 7 bases aligning to TRBD1. Germline-derived CDR1 and CDR2 are LGHNA and YNFKEQ. The CDR3 spans 14 residues. V lost 2 bases and J lost 8; bases outside the gene matches: 8. DNA for the CDR3: TGTGCCAGCAGCCAACCAACAGGGGCGGAGGGCTACACCTTC. Its translation: CASSQPTGAEGYTF.

The chain carries TRBV21-1 and TRBJ2-1; TRBD2, as called in the table, went unchecked against the DNA. TRBV21-1 is a listed pseudogene. The CDR3 runs 15 residues. CDR3 nucleotides: TGTGCCAGCAGCAAACCACTAGCGGTAAACAATGAGCAGTTCTTC. This sequence encodes CASSKPLAVNNEQFF.

This rearrangement joins TRBV29-1 to TRBJ1-1; no definite D call. Germline V gene data show CDR1 as SQVTM and CDR2 as ANQGSEA. The CDR3 covers 10 residues. Trimming took off 7 bases at V and 2 bases at J, with 5 bases between the two ends. Here the CDR3 DNA reads TGCAGCGCAGAAAACACTGAAGCTTTCTTT. Residues: CSAENTEAFF.

This chain's CDR3 is CASQQDPRGEQYF. The CDR3 DNA sequence: TGTGCCAGCCAACAGGACCCGAGGGGGGAGCAGTACTTC. The chain is built from TRBV7-3 and TRBJ2-7; tentative D call: TRBD1 (6 bases). V was shortened by 8 bases and J by 7 bases, with 18 bases between the two germline ends. In germline, CDR1 is SGHTA, CDR2 FQGTGA. The CDR3 covers 13 residues.

The V and J genes are TRBV28 and TRBJ1-2, with 7 bases fitting TRBD1. Germline V CDR1 and CDR2: MDHEN, SYDVKM. V lost 5 bases to trimming and J lost 2 bases; unmatched junction nucleotides: 5. The CDR3 is 14 amino acids. The DNA for the CDR3 is TGTGCCAGCAGTACAGGGGTAAGCAACTATGGCTACACCTTC. Translated: CASSTGVSNYGYTF.

The rearrangement joins TRBV20-1 to TRBJ2-7, with unresolved D. The V end lost 7 bases, the J end lost 2 bases, and 6 bases lay between the germline ends. There are 10 residues in the CDR3. CDR1 is DFQATT, CDR2 SNEGSKA, per germline (reference sequence). This CDR3 is CSVLAYEQYF. In DNA form, the CDR3 reads TGCAGTGTACTTGCCTACGAGCAGTACTTC.

The J gene is TRBJ2-1, the V gene TRBV19; D not resolved. The CDR3 consists of 13 residues. Germline V gene data show CDR1 as LNHDA and CDR2 as SQIVND (reference sequence). V was pared by 7 bases and J by 4 bases, with 11 bases between. The chain's CDR3 is CASTSRLYNEQFF. As DNA, the CDR3 is TGTGCCAGTACGTCTCGCCTTTACAATGAGCAGTTCTTC.

V is TRBV7-9 and J is TRBJ2-1; 7 nucleotides line up with TRBD1. CDR1 SEHNR and CDR2 FQNEAQ come from the germline V gene (reference sequence). CDR3 length equals 13 residues. Written as DNA, the CDR3 is TGTGCGATGGACAGGACAGTCTACAATGAGCAGTTCTTC. It encodes CAMDRTVYNEQFF.

The rearrangement links TRBV19 to TRBJ1-5; TRBD1 matches at 10 bases. V lost 7 bases to trimming and J lost 6 bases; unmatched junction nucleotides: 6. The CDR3 length is 14 residues. The germline V gene has CDR1 LNHDA and CDR2 SQIVND (reference sequence). The CDR3 bases are TGTGCCAGTACGCTGACAGGGGGCTTTCAGCCCCAGCATTTT. Its translation is CASTLTGGFQPQHF.

CDR3 amino acids: CASSPGTGDYGYTF. For the CDR3, the DNA is TGTGCCAGCAGCCCCGGGACAGGGGACTATGGCTACACCTTC. The gene calls are TRBV5-4 and TRBJ1-2, with 10 bases identical to TRBD1. The CDR3 contains 14 residues. Per the germline V gene, CDR1 is SGHNT and CDR2 is YYREEE (reference sequence). Trimming cost V 4 bases and J 3 bases; bases outside gene matches: 3.

The chain's CDR3 is CASSPLLGGRNQPQHF. CDR3 coding DNA: TGTGCCAGTAGTCCCCTCCTCGGGGGTAGGAATCAGCCCCAGCATTTT. This chain joins TRBV19 and TRBJ1-5; possibly TRBD1 for D (5 bases). Trimming took 5 bases from V and 4 from J, leaving 18 bases between them. The CDR3 length is 16 residues. Germline CDR1 LNHDA, CDR2 SQIVND (reference sequence).

The chain is built from TRBV7-8 and TRBJ2-7; no firm D call. This CDR3 has 13 residues. Germline lookup yields CDR1 SGHVS and CDR2 FQNEAQ. V was clipped by 5 bases and J by 3 bases, with 11 bases between them. For the CDR3, the DNA is TGTGCCAGCAGCCGGACGGCTCACTACGAGCAGTACTTC. Its protein is CASSRTAHYEQYF.

The chain uses TRBV9 and TRBJ1-4, with a weak D call TRBD1 (5 bases). Germline V gene lookup returns CDR1 SGDLS and CDR2 YYNGEE. Trimming took 4 bases from V and 8 from J, leaving 18 bases between them. This CDR3 has 15 amino acids. CDR3 region: CASSPSQGRTEKLFF. CDR3 nucleotide sequence: TGTGCCAGCAGCCCCTCCCAGGGAAGAACGGAAAAACTGTTTTTT.

The rearrangement uses TRBV5-1 and TRBJ1-2; TRBD1 matches 8 bases. The ends lost 2 bases at V and 4 bases at J; junction bases unmatched: 7. Germline V gives CDR1 SGHRS, CDR2 YFSETQ. This CDR3 region has 15 residues. The CDR3 loop reads CASSLRRTGPYGYTF. The CDR3 DNA reads as TGCGCCAGCAGCTTACGTCGGACAGGGCCCTATGGCTACACCTTC.

The chain is built from TRBV6-5 and TRBJ2-1; D unclear. Germline CDR1 reads MNHEY; CDR2 reads SVGAGI. V was clipped by 0 bases and J by 3 bases, with 12 bases between them. The CDR3 contains 16 residues. CDR3 sequence: CASSYSSTGGYNEQFF. The DNA for the CDR3 is TGTGCCAGCAGTTACTCCTCTACTGGTGGCTACAATGAGCAGTTCTTC.

This sequence joins TRBV11-2 and TRBJ1-1; D call uncertain. Trimming pared 3 bases from V and 1 base from J, leaving 12 bases between. This CDR3 contains 15 residues. Germline V gives CDR1 SGHAT, CDR2 FQNNGV. The CDR3 sequence: CASSLEFGRNTEAFF. The CDR3 coding sequence is TGTGCCAGCAGCTTGGAGTTCGGCAGGAACACTGAAGCTTTCTTT.

The V call is TRBV9, the J call TRBJ2-5; 9 bases map to TRBD2. There are 15 residues in the CDR3. V lost 1 base and J lost 2; bases outside the gene matches: 3. Germline CDR1 is SGDLS and CDR2 is YYNGEE. The CDR3 is CASSVRSGRQETQYF. CDR3 in DNA: TGTGCCAGCAGCGTAAGAAGCGGGAGGCAAGAGACCCAGTACTTC. The variable domain in full, with the rest retrieved from reference TRBV9 and TRBJ2-5, is DSGVTQTPKHLITATGQRVTLRCSPRSGDLSVYWYQQSLDQGLQFLIQYYNGEERAKGNILERFSAQQFPDLHSELNLSSLELGDSALYFCASSVRSGRQETQYFGPGTRLLVL.

V usage is TRBV29-1 and J usage is TRBJ2-1; 7 bases agree with TRBD2. CDR3 length: 12 amino acids. CDR1 SQVTM and CDR2 ANQGSEA come from the germline V gene. V dropped 7 bases and J dropped 4; count of bases not matched to a gene: 4. The CDR3 is CSAGLVYNEQFF. CDR3 sequence (DNA): TGCAGCGCCGGACTAGTTTACAATGAGCAGTTCTTC.